These 2 T cell receptor beta chains originate from one sample sequenced in a study of T cell responses to AZD1222 COVID-19 vaccine. Some clones are missing from TCRdb's copy, which holds only in-frame ones; the method was immunoSEQ multiplex PCR. The sample lists 70,000 to 75,000 clones, around three quarters occurring once. The source was peripheral blood, collected 28 days after the second AZD1222 dose. The origin of the receptors is an adult who received the AZD1222 COVID-19 vaccine.

This clone has more than one count but fewer than ten. The chain joins TRBV5-8 to TRBJ2-1, with unresolved D. The CDR3 has 14 amino acids. The V end lost 0 bases, the J end lost 7 bases, and 11 bases lay between the germline ends. Germline CDR1 is SGHTS and CDR2 is YDEGEE. Here the CDR3 DNA reads TGTGCCAGCAGCTTGGTAGGCCCTGGGAATGAGCAGTTCTTC. It is translated as CASSLVGPGNEQFF.

The CDR3 sequence is CASSSPTGGDGTEAFF. The CDR3 DNA reads as TGTGCCAGCAGTTCACCGACAGGGGGGGATGGCACTGAAGCTTTCTTT. The chain employs TRBV28 and TRBJ1-1, with TRBD1 identical over 9 bases. CDR1 and CDR2 (germline): MDHEN, SYDVKM. The CDR3 is made up of 16 amino acids. The V segment lost 4 bases and the J segment 4 bases; nucleotides outside the gene matches: 10. The full variable domain, in which reference TRBV28 and TRBJ1-1 provide the parts outside the CDR3, is DVKVTQSSRYLVKRTGEKVFLECVQDMDHENMFWYRQDPGLGLRLIYFSYDVKMKEKGDIPEGYSVSREKKERFSLILESASTNQTSMYLCASSSPTGGDGTEAFFGQGTRLTVV.